A single sample gave rise to the 30 T cell receptor beta chains below, sequenced in a study of OX40 agonist ivuxolimab in advanced cancers. Profiling relied on immunoSEQ multiplex PCR, and the TCRdb table lists in-frame clones only, not all of them. The data hold some 94,000 clones, with 90% to 96% observed a single time. The sequenced sample was CD4+ or CD8+ T cells sorted from blood, obtained in a trial of the OX40 agonist ivuxolimab. Receptor source: an adult with an advanced solid tumor such as melanoma, head and neck, liver or kidney cancer.

V and J are TRBV7-2 and TRBJ2-5; no clear D gene. Looked up from germline, CDR1 is SGHTA and CDR2 is FQGNSA. V was pared by 4 bases and J by 4 bases, with 4 bases between. CDR3 length: 11 residues. This CDR3 is CASSSIETQYF. DNA of the CDR3: TGTGCCAGCAGCTCAATAGAGACCCAGTACTTC.

The chain joins TRBV2 to TRBJ2-7; D is unresolved. The CDR3 extends over 13 amino acids. Germline V gene data show CDR1 as SNHLY and CDR2 as FYNNEI. V gave up 6 bases and J gave up 7 bases, with 16 bases separating them. For the CDR3, the DNA is TGTGCCAGCAGCCCCCCGCACGGTGTTGAGCAGTACTTC. It is translated as CASSPPHGVEQYF. Filled out from reference TRBV2 and TRBJ2-7, the complete variable domain reads EPEVTQTPSHQVTQMGQEVILRCVPISNHLYFYWYRQILGQKVEFLVSFYNNEISEKSEIFDDQFSVERPDGSNFTLKIRSTKLEDSAMYFCASSPPHGVEQYFGPGTRLTVT.

The genes are TRBV6-5 and TRBJ1-3; D gene uncertain. The CDR3 is made up of 13 amino acids. V was clipped by 3 bases and J by 1 base, with 4 bases between them. CDR1 is MNHEY, CDR2 SVGAGI, per germline. CDR3 coding DNA: TGTGCCAGCAGTTATGGGTCTGGAAACACCATATATTTT. Translation gives CASSYGSGNTIYF.

The rearrangement uses TRBV27 and TRBJ2-1; 7 nucleotides agree with TRBD1. This CDR3 comprises 13 residues. The V gene end was trimmed by 3 bases and the J gene end by 5 bases; junction bases not matched to a gene: 1. Germline assignment: CDR1 MNHEY and CDR2 SMNVEV (reference sequence). CDR3 sequence reads: CASSLDRNNEQFF. The DNA for the CDR3 is TGTGCCAGCAGTTTGGACAGGAACAATGAGCAGTTCTTC.

This chain links TRBV19 with TRBJ1-5; D is unresolved. This CDR3 is 14 amino acids long. V was cut by 8 bases and J by 2 bases, with 13 bases left in between. Per the germline V gene, CDR1 is LNHDA and CDR2 is SQIVND (reference sequence). CDR3 coding DNA: TGTGCCAGTGGAGGGATTAGTGGCAATCAGCCCCAGCATTTT. Translating gives CASGGISGNQPQHF.

This rearrangement joins TRBV7-9 to TRBJ2-7; 7 positions match TRBD1. Trimming at V came to 5 bases and at J to 2 bases, leaving 6 bases not matched to a gene. Germline-derived CDR1 and CDR2 are SEHNR and FQNEAQ (reference sequence). CDR3 length: 14 amino acids. The CDR3: CASSTGTAPYEQYF. The CDR3 DNA reads TGTGCCAGCAGCACGGGGACAGCGCCCTACGAGCAGTACTTC.

This clone is a singleton in its sample. This rearrangement joins TRBV5-6 to TRBJ2-3, with no clear D. Germline-derived CDR1 and CDR2 are SGHDT and YYEEEE. This CDR3 contains 14 residues. Deletions cut 1 base from V and 2 bases from J, with 8 bases between. CDR3 in amino acids: CASSLRWDTDTQYF. In DNA form, the CDR3 reads TGTGCCAGCAGCTTGAGGTGGGACACAGATACGCAGTATTTT.

The chain recombines TRBV10-3 with TRBJ2-7; the D is unclear. This CDR3 region has 13 residues. Germline V gives CDR1 ENHRY, CDR2 SYGVKD. The V gene lost 0 bases and the J gene lost 2 bases, with 5 bases spanning the gap. Here the CDR3 DNA reads TGTGCCATCAGTGAGTCGGTCCCCTACGAGCAGTACTTC. Amino acid sequence: CAISESVPYEQYF.

The genes are TRBV7-6 and TRBJ2-1; D is ambiguous. CDR1 and CDR2 (germline): SGHVS, FNYEAQ. CDR3 length: 14 amino acids. V was pared by 1 base and J by 0 bases, with 4 bases between. The CDR3 loop is CASSLEDSYNEQFF. CDR3 DNA sequence: TGTGCCAGCAGCTTAGAAGACTCCTACAATGAGCAGTTCTTC.

The gene calls are TRBV7-9 and TRBJ1-2; weak D call: TRBD1 (6 bases). The CDR3 runs to 15 residues. Germline V lookup: CDR1 SEHNR, CDR2 FQNEAQ (reference sequence). Trimming took 6 bases from V and 3 from J, leaving 17 bases between them. The CDR3 nucleotides are TGTGCCAGCAGTCCTAGGATAGGGGGGGACTATGGCTACACCTTC. Translated: CASSPRIGGDYGYTF. Using reference TRBV7-9 and TRBJ1-2 for the parts outside the CDR3, the full variable domain is DTGVSQNPRHKITKRGQNVTFRCDPISEHNRLYWYRQTLGQGPEFLTYFQNEAQLEKSRLLSDRFSAERPKGSFSTLEIQRTEQGDSAMYLCASSPRIGGDYGYTFGSGTRLTVV.

This chain connects TRBV13 to TRBJ2-3; D is ambiguous. The CDR3 extends over 14 amino acids. Trimming took off 2 bases at V and 6 bases at J, with 12 bases between the two ends. Per germline, CDR1 PRHDT and CDR2 FYEKMQ (reference sequence). DNA of the CDR3: TGTGCCAGCAGCTTAAAGCAGCTAGAGGATACGCAGTATTTT. It encodes CASSLKQLEDTQYF. Full variable domain (outside the CDR3, taken from reference TRBV13 and TRBJ2-3): AAGVIQSPRHLIKEKRETATLKCYPIPRHDTVYWYQQGPGQDPQFLISFYEKMQSDKGSIPDRFSAQQFSDYHSELNMSSLELGDSALYFCASSLKQLEDTQYFGPGTRLTVL.

V and J are TRBV13 and TRBJ1-5; 9 nucleotides line up with TRBD1. Germline V lookup: CDR1 PRHDT, CDR2 FYEKMQ (reference sequence). V lost 0 bases, J lost 4 bases, and 1 base stayed unmatched. This CDR3 comprises 15 residues. The CDR3 DNA reads TGTGCCAGCAGCTTAGGACAGGGGGCGAATCAGCCCCAGCATTTT. Its translation is CASSLGQGANQPQHF. The variable domain in full, completed from reference TRBV13 and TRBJ1-5, reads AAGVIQSPRHLIKEKRETATLKCYPIPRHDTVYWYQQGPGQDPQFLISFYEKMQSDKGSIPDRFSAQQFSDYHSELNMSSLELGDSALYFCASSLGQGANQPQHFGDGTRLSIL.

The chain employs TRBV6-6 and TRBJ1-2; no clear D. CDR1 is MNHNY, CDR2 SVGAGI, per germline (reference sequence). V lost 3 bases, J lost 3 bases, and 14 bases lay in between. This CDR3 has 15 residues. CDR3 residues: CASSYGEGGDYGYTF. DNA for the CDR3: TGTGCCAGCAGTTATGGTGAGGGTGGGGACTATGGCTACACCTTC.

The chain links TRBV9 to TRBJ2-2; 8 nucleotides line up with TRBD1. CDR1 and CDR2 (germline): SGDLS, YYNGEE. The junction had 7 bases not matched to a gene; V was cut back by 7 bases and J by 5 bases. The CDR3 spans 14 residues. CDR3 protein: CASETGDETGELFF. DNA of the CDR3: TGTGCCAGCGAGACAGGGGACGAGACCGGGGAGCTGTTTTTT.

The J gene is TRBJ2-7, the V gene TRBV30; TRBD1 aligns across 8 bases. The CDR3 contains 14 residues. The V gene end was trimmed by 4 bases and the J gene end by 5 bases; junction bases not matched to a gene: 10. Germline V gives CDR1 GTSNPN, CDR2 SVGIG (reference sequence). The CDR3 DNA is TGTGCCTGGACCCGGGGTGGACAGGGCGACGAGCAGTACTTC. It encodes CAWTRGGQGDEQYF.

The chain combines TRBV28 with TRBJ2-5; 12 bases line up with TRBD2. With V trimmed by 4 bases and J by 2 bases, 5 bases remained unmatched. CDR3 length: 16 residues. Germline V gives CDR1 MDHEN, CDR2 SYDVKM. The CDR3 protein is CASSWTSGNAQETQYF. The CDR3 nucleotides read TGTGCCAGCAGTTGGACTAGCGGGAACGCGCAAGAGACCCAGTACTTC.

The rearrangement joins TRBV6-1 to TRBJ2-5, with D possibly TRBD1 on 6 matching bases. The end of the DNA aligns better with TRBJ2-7, so the J call may be wrong. Germline V gene sequence: CDR1 MNHNS, CDR2 SASEGT. The CDR3 has 15 residues. CDR3 coding DNA: TGTGCCAGCAGTGAAGCCCAGGGGATGAACTACGAGCAGTACTTC. This gives the protein CASSEAQGMNYEQYF.

V is TRBV5-4 and J is TRBJ2-3; 9 nucleotides line up with TRBD1. The CDR3 consists of 14 residues. Trimming took 5 bases from V and 3 from J; bases not matched to a gene: 4. From germline, CDR1 is SGHNT and CDR2 YYREEE (reference sequence). The CDR3 loop is CASSPGQGTDTQYF. The CDR3 DNA sequence: TGTGCCAGCAGTCCGGGACAGGGAACAGATACGCAGTATTTT.

The chain uses TRBV19 and TRBJ2-7; D perhaps matches TRBD1 (6 bases). V was pared by 6 bases and J by 3 bases, with 9 bases between. The CDR3 has 12 residues. Germline V CDR1 and CDR2: LNHDA, SQIVND (reference sequence). The DNA for the CDR3 is TGTGCCAGTAGGACAGGCTTCTACGAGCAGTACTTC. It translates to CASRTGFYEQYF.

The chain couples TRBV10-3 to TRBJ2-7; the D gene is possibly TRBD2 (6 bases). CDR1 is ENHRY, CDR2 SYGVKD, per germline. Trimming pared 4 bases from V and 0 bases from J, leaving 7 bases between. This CDR3 is built from 13 residues. CDR3 in DNA: TGTGCCATCAGTGTGGACTACTCCTACGAGCAGTACTTC. Encoded protein: CAISVDYSYEQYF.

V gene TRBV28 combines with J gene TRBJ1-6; no clear D. The length of the CDR3 is 18 residues. The germline V gene encodes CDR1 MDHEN and CDR2 SYDVKM. V was trimmed by 7 bases and J by 0 bases, leaving 19 bases between them. The CDR3 protein is CASNPAGKSRSYNSPLHF. Written as DNA, the CDR3 is TGTGCCAGCAACCCGGCAGGAAAATCCCGCTCCTATAATTCACCCCTCCACTTT.

The chain couples TRBV19 to TRBJ2-7, with D possibly being TRBD1 (6 bases). The germline V gene encodes CDR1 LNHDA and CDR2 SQIVND (reference sequence). The CDR3 is made up of 14 amino acids. V gave up 6 bases and J gave up 1 base, with 13 bases separating them. The CDR3 sequence: CASSRTAESYEQYF. The CDR3, as DNA: TGTGCCAGTAGCCGGACAGCGGAGTCCTACGAGCAGTACTTC.

This chain uses TRBV2 with TRBJ1-5; D remains ambiguous. The CDR3 is made up of 14 amino acids. Looked up from germline, CDR1 is SNHLY and CDR2 is FYNNEI. Trimming removed 2 bases from V and 4 bases from J, with 9 bases in between. The chain's CDR3 is CASSELAANQPQHF. CDR3 nucleotides: TGTGCCAGCAGTGAACTGGCAGCTAATCAGCCCCAGCATTTT.

The chain uses TRBV30 and TRBJ1-2; 8 bases match TRBD1. CDR3 length: 12 amino acids. Germline V CDR1 and CDR2: GTSNPN, SVGIG (reference sequence). V was pared by 3 bases and J by 7 bases, with 4 bases of the junction left unmatched. This CDR3 reads CAWRQGGVGYTF. The CDR3 DNA is TGTGCCTGGAGACAGGGGGGAGTTGGCTACACCTTC. The whole variable domain, filled in from reference TRBV30 and TRBJ1-2, reads SQTIHQWPATLVQPVGSPLSLECTVEGTSNPNLYWYRQAAGRGLQLLFYSVGIGQISSEVPQNLSASRPQDRQFILSSKKLLLSDSGFYLCAWRQGGVGYTFGSGTRLTVV.

The chain is built from TRBV10-1 and TRBJ2-1; 9 bases are a match to TRBD2. CDR1 is WNHNN, CDR2 SYGVQD, per germline (reference sequence). Trimming at V came to 3 bases and at J to 4 bases, leaving 7 bases not matched to a gene. The CDR3 loop spans 16 amino acids. CDR3 in amino acids: CASSEGGGAGYNEQFF. The DNA of the CDR3 is TGCGCCAGCAGTGAAGGCGGGGGGGCCGGGTACAATGAGCAGTTCTTC.

The chain recombines TRBV14 with TRBJ2-1; no clear D. Germline CDR1 is SGHDN and CDR2 is FVKESK. The CDR3 covers 14 residues. V dropped 1 base and J dropped 6 bases, with 10 bases sitting between them. The CDR3 loop reads CASSQGSSGNEQFF. The CDR3 DNA follows: TGTGCCAGCAGCCAAGGGTCCTCGGGCAATGAGCAGTTCTTC.

This chain joins TRBV6-4 and TRBJ2-7; TRBD2 might be the D (6 bases). This CDR3 is built from 14 residues. From germline, CDR1 is MRHNA and CDR2 SNTAGT. Trimming took off 4 bases at V and 6 bases at J, with 16 bases between the two ends. The CDR3 loop reads CASSGGGVDGEQYF. The CDR3 region has the DNA TGTGCCAGCAGTGGGGGAGGCGTGGACGGCGAGCAGTACTTC.

For this clone: This specimen includes other DNA sequences encoding the same CDR3. J is TRBJ1-5 and V is TRBV19; D uncertain. This CDR3 comprises 15 residues. Germline V gives CDR1 LNHDA, CDR2 SQIVND (reference sequence). V shed 6 bases and J shed 3 bases, with 15 bases lying between them. The CDR3 sequence: CASSIIQANNQPQHF. CDR3 bases: TGTGCCAGTAGCATTATCCAGGCTAACAATCAGCCCCAGCATTTT.

The chain carries TRBV5-6 and TRBJ2-7; 8 bases fit TRBD2. Germline trimming cut 2 bases from V and 4 bases from J; bases unmatched to any gene: 8. Germline CDR1 is SGHDT and CDR2 is YYEEEE. This CDR3 comprises 15 residues. In DNA form, the CDR3 reads TGTGCCAGCAGCTTTTCGGGACTAGGGTTATACGAGCAGTACTTC. It translates to CASSFSGLGLYEQYF.

The CDR3 coding sequence is TGTGCTAGTGGTTTGCCTTCGCCGGCAGATACGCAGTATTTT. Its protein is CASGLPSPADTQYF. The chain recombines TRBV12-5 with TRBJ2-3; D not certain. This CDR3 has 14 residues. The V end was cut by 2 bases, the J end by 4 bases, with 10 bases between. Germline V lookup: CDR1 LGHNT, CDR2 FRNRAP.